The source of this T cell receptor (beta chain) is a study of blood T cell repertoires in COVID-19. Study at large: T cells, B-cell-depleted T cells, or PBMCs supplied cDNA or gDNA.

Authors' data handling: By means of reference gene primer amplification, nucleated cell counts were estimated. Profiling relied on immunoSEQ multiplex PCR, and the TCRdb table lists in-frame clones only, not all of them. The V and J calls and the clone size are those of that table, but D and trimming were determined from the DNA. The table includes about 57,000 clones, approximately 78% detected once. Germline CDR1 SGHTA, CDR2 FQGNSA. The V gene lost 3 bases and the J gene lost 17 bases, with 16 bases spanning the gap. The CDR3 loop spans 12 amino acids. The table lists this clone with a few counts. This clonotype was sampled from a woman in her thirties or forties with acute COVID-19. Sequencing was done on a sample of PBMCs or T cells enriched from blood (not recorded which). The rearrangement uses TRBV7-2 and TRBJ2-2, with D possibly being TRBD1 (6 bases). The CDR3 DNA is TGTGCCAGCAGCTTCTCCGGACAGCCTCTATTTTTT. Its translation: CASSFSGQPLFF.